Below are 24 T cell receptor beta chains sequenced from a single sample in a study of graft-versus-host responses after intestinal transplantation. Clones were sequenced by immunoSEQ multiplex PCR, and TCRdb holds only the in-frame ones, with some missing. The data show 8,500 to 11,000 clones, roughly 32% seen once. The sample consisted of alloreactive CD4+ T cells from a mixed lymphocyte reaction culture, taken before transplantation. Indicated subset: CFSE-low proliferating T cells sorted from approximately 6-day pre-transplant mixed lymphocyte reaction (GvH or HvG direction). These receptor sequences come from a human patient who was an organ donor for intestinal transplantation.

This chain connects TRBV6-6 to TRBJ2-3; the match to TRBD1 covers 8 bases. This CDR3 region has 14 residues. CDR1 and CDR2 (germline): MNHNY, SVGAGI (reference sequence). V dropped 1 base and J dropped 7; count of bases not matched to a gene: 4. The DNA for the CDR3 is TGTGCCAGCAGTTACTGGACAGGGCCTTATACGCAGTATTTT. Translated, it gives CASSYWTGPYTQYF.

This clone was observed a handful of times. V usage is TRBV5-1 and J usage is TRBJ1-4, with no clear D. CDR1 and CDR2 (germline): SGHRS, YFSETQ. Trimming removed 5 bases at V and 0 bases at J, with 8 bases between. This CDR3 contains 14 residues. The chain's CDR3 is CASRQPATNEKLFF. The DNA of the CDR3 is TGCGCCAGCAGGCAGCCTGCAACTAATGAAAAACTGTTTTTT.

This clone was counted only a few times. The junction departs from germline at one end; a sequencing error may be responsible. The gene calls are TRBV5-4 and TRBJ1-3, with a weak D call TRBD1 (6 bases). CDR1 is SGHNT, CDR2 YYREEE, per germline (reference sequence). The CDR3 is 16 amino acids. CDR3 coding DNA: TGCGCCAGCAGCCGGGGGGCAGGGACCTCTGGAAACACCATATATTTT. Protein sequence: CASSRGAGTSGNTIYF.

This clone is deemed medium-sized. A read error may account for a junction end that differs from germline. The chain carries TRBV7-7 and TRBJ1-5; 11 bases align to TRBD1. CDR3 length: 15 amino acids. Looked up from germline, CDR1 is SSHAT and CDR2 is FNYEAQ (reference sequence). The CDR3 reads CASSNRTGGDQPQHF. For the CDR3, the DNA is TGTGCTAGCAGCAACCGGACAGGGGGCGATCAGCCCCAGCATTTT.

This clone was counted a few times. The CDR3 protein is CASSRSGGTGELFF. CDR3 DNA sequence: TGTGCCAGCAGCCGAAGTGGGGGAACCGGGGAGCTGTTTTTT. V and J are TRBV13 and TRBJ2-2; D assignment may be TRBD1 or TRBD2 (5 bases each). Looked up from germline, CDR1 is PRHDT and CDR2 is FYEKMQ (reference sequence). This CDR3 comprises 14 residues. The germline V and J ends were trimmed by 5 bases and 5 bases, with 12 bases remaining between them.

The rearrangement joins TRBV7-2 to TRBJ2-7; D is possibly TRBD1 (5 bases). Trimming removed 1 base from V and 6 bases from J, with 10 bases in between. This CDR3 is 13 amino acids long. Germline V CDR1 and CDR2: SGHTA, FQGNSA. CDR3: CASSLGPGREQYF. The CDR3 region has the DNA TGTGCCAGCAGCTTAGGTCCAGGGCGCGAGCAGTACTTC.

The chain has TRBV6-9 and TRBJ2-3; 8 nucleotides match TRBD1. V shed 3 bases and J 7 bases; nucleotides not matched to a gene: 6. CDR3 length equals 14 residues. Germline V gene data show CDR1 as MNHGY and CDR2 as SVAAGI. The CDR3 sequence: CASSYWTGPYTQYF. The DNA of the CDR3 is TGTGCCAGCAGTTACTGGACAGGGCCTTATACGCAGTATTTT.

The V and J genes are TRBV5-8 and TRBJ1-2, with D unresolved. The CDR3 is 13 amino acids. From germline, CDR1 is SGHTS and CDR2 YDEGEE. V was trimmed by 1 base and J by 7 bases, leaving 11 bases between them. The CDR3 reads CASSLMPGLGYTF. The CDR3 DNA follows: TGTGCCAGCAGCTTGATGCCGGGCCTTGGCTACACCTTC.

The chain is built from TRBV7-2 and TRBJ2-7, with TRBD2 identical over 10 bases. The CDR3 contains 15 residues. The germline V gene encodes CDR1 SGHTA and CDR2 FQGNSA. After removal of 4 bases from V and 1 base from J, the junction contained 4 bases not matched to a gene. The CDR3, as DNA: TGTGCCAGCAGCTCTAGCGGGGGCTTTTCCTACGAGCAGTACTTC. It translates to CASSSSGGFSYEQYF.

The J gene is TRBJ2-3, the V gene TRBV10-3; D remains unclear. Germline values: CDR1 ENHRY, CDR2 SYGVKD. This CDR3 has 13 amino acids. The V end was cut by 2 bases, the J end by 0 bases, with 3 bases between. In nucleotides, the CDR3 is TGTGCCATCAGTGAGGGTAGCACAGATACGCAGTATTTT. It encodes CAISEGSTDTQYF.

The chain employs TRBV6-5 and TRBJ2-7; 9 nucleotides line up with TRBD2. This CDR3 has 14 amino acids. After removal of 5 bases from V and 2 bases from J, the junction contained 4 bases not matched to a gene. Germline V CDR1 and CDR2: MNHEY, SVGAGI. The chain's CDR3 is CASSDQRGAYEQYF. The CDR3, as DNA: TGTGCCAGCAGTGACCAGCGGGGGGCCTACGAGCAGTACTTC.

The chain has TRBV18 and TRBJ1-3; 7 bases align to TRBD1. Germline values: CDR1 KGHSH, CDR2 LQKENI. The CDR3 runs to 15 residues. The V and J ends lost 4 bases and 1 base, in that order; junction bases with no gene match: 4. CDR3: CASSRAGQSGNTIYF. In DNA form, the CDR3 reads TGTGCCAGCTCACGGGCGGGACAGTCTGGAAACACCATATATTTT.

The V gene is TRBV19, the J gene TRBJ1-6, with D possibly matching TRBD1 (5 bases). Trimming cost V 8 bases and J 7 bases, with 15 bases left between them. This CDR3 contains 14 residues. Per the germline V gene, CDR1 is LNHDA and CDR2 is SQIVND (reference sequence). The CDR3 loop is CASSATETNSPLHF. The CDR3 nucleotides are TGTGCCAGTTCAGCGACAGAGACGAATTCACCCCTCCACTTT.

The gene calls are TRBV5-6 and TRBJ2-3; D is uncertain. Germline-derived CDR1 and CDR2 are SGHDT and YYEEEE. Deletions cut 0 bases from V and 0 bases from J, with 2 bases between. The CDR3 extends over 13 amino acids. The CDR3 DNA reads TGTGCCAGCAGCTTGGGTAGCACAGATACGCAGTATTTT. Translating gives CASSLGSTDTQYF.

The sample holds a few counts of this clone. The chain has TRBV9 and TRBJ2-3; unclear D gene. Germline V gene lookup returns CDR1 SGDLS and CDR2 YYNGEE. This CDR3 is built from 16 residues. The V end lost 1 base, the J end lost 11 bases, and 23 bases lay between the germline ends. CDR3 DNA sequence: TGTGCCAGCAGCGTAATGCCCCAACCTCCCGACTGGAAGCAGTATTTT. It is translated as CASSVMPQPPDWKQYF.

The gene calls are TRBV5-1 and TRBJ2-3; D unclear. V was pared by 0 bases and J by 2 bases, with 16 bases between. This CDR3 has 17 amino acids. The germline gives CDR1 SGHRS, CDR2 YFSETQ. The CDR3 DNA follows: TGCGCCAGCAGCTTGGGTCGGACCGCGCTGGTCACAGATACGCAGTATTTT. It encodes CASSLGRTALVTDTQYF.

Concerning this clone: This sample includes further DNA sequences coding for the same CDR3. V gene TRBV27 combines with J gene TRBJ2-3; 9 nucleotides line up with TRBD2. J lost 4 bases, V lost 6 bases, and 5 bases had no gene match. Per the germline V gene, CDR1 is MNHEY and CDR2 is SMNVEV (reference sequence). There are 14 residues in the CDR3. The CDR3 spells CASSQGLAADTQYF. CDR3 coding DNA: TGTGCCAGCAGCCAGGGACTAGCAGCAGATACGCAGTATTTT.

This clone was seen a few times. The rearrangement uses TRBV7-9 and TRBJ2-2; perhaps D is TRBD1 or TRBD2 (5 bases each). Germline values: CDR1 SEHNR, CDR2 FQNEAQ (reference sequence). V lost 1 base to trimming and J lost 4 bases, with 10 bases between them. This CDR3 is 15 amino acids long. Here the CDR3 reads CASSLDGAGTGELFF. CDR3 DNA: TGTGCCAGCAGCTTAGACGGGGCGGGCACCGGGGAGCTGTTTTTT.

The CDR3 nucleotides read TGTGCCAGTAGTACCCTCTCACAGGGAAGCTATGGCTACACCTTC. As protein: CASSTLSQGSYGYTF. The chain couples TRBV19 to TRBJ1-2; maybe TRBD1 (6 bases). The CDR3 runs 15 residues. V lost 4 bases and J 4 bases, leaving 16 bases between the germline ends. Germline V gene data show CDR1 as LNHDA and CDR2 as SQIVND (reference sequence).

Here the CDR3 reads CASSRGTIPPPSYNSPLHF. The CDR3 DNA sequence: TGCGCCAGCAGCCGGGGGACCATACCACCCCCCTCCTATAATTCACCCCTCCACTTT. This chain connects TRBV4-1 to TRBJ1-6; a possible D gene is TRBD1 (5 bases). Germline lookup yields CDR1 MGHRA and CDR2 YSYEKL. The V end was cut by 4 bases, the J end by 0 bases, with 19 bases between. This CDR3 region has 19 residues.

By proportion, this clone is medium-sized. The chain carries TRBV27 and TRBJ2-5, with D hard to call. V gave up 6 bases and J gave up 5 bases, with 13 bases separating them. This CDR3 is built from 13 residues. The germline gives CDR1 MNHEY, CDR2 SMNVEV (reference sequence). CDR3 sequence (DNA): TGTGCCAGCAGCCGGCCGAATCGGGAGACCCAGTACTTC. The encoded protein is CASSRPNRETQYF.

This clone is medium-sized within its sample. The chain recombines TRBV5-5 with TRBJ1-2; the D gene is possibly TRBD1 (6 bases). V was clipped by 4 bases and J by 7 bases, with 11 bases between them. The V gene's germline CDR1 is SGHKS and CDR2 YYEKEE (reference sequence). The CDR3 has 12 residues. The DNA for the CDR3 is TGTGCCAGCAGCCTCGGAGGGGGTGGCTACACCTTC. Translating gives CASSLGGGGYTF. The full variable domain, completed using reference TRBV5-5 and TRBJ1-2, is DAGVTQSPTHLIKTRGQQVTLRCSPISGHKSVSWYQQVLGQGPQFIFQYYEKEERGRGNFPDRFSARQFPNYSSELNVNALLLGDSALYLCASSLGGGGYTFGSGTRLTVV.

The rearrangement joins TRBV5-4 to TRBJ2-1, with 7 bases matching TRBD1. V lost 4 bases, J lost 3 bases, and 7 bases stayed unmatched. CDR1 is SGHNT, CDR2 YYREEE, per germline (reference sequence). CDR3 length: 15 amino acids. In nucleotides, the CDR3 is TGTGCCAGCAGCGCCGGGACAGTGAACTACAATGAGCAGTTCTTC. This sequence encodes CASSAGTVNYNEQFF.

The rearrangement uses TRBV18 and TRBJ1-5, with no clear D. The CDR3 contains 14 residues. Trimming pared 4 bases from V and 6 bases from J, leaving 13 bases between. CDR1 KGHSH and CDR2 LQKENI come from the germline V gene. The CDR3: CASSLGGSGQPQHF. The DNA for the CDR3 is TGTGCCAGCTCACTAGGAGGGTCCGGTCAGCCCCAGCATTTT.